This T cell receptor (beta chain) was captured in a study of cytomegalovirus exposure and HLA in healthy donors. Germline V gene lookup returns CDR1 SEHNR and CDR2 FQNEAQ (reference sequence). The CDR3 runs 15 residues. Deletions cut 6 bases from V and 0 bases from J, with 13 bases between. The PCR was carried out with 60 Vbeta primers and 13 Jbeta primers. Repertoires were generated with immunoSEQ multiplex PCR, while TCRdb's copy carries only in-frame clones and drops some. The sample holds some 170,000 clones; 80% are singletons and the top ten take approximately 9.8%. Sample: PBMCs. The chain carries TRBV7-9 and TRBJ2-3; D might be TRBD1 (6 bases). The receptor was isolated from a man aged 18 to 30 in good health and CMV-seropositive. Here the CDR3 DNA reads TGTGCCAGCAGTGAGGGGGTTGAAAGCACAGATACGCAGTATTTT. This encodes CASSEGVESTDTQYF.